This TCR beta chain is drawn from a study of T-cell reconstitution after alpha-beta-depleted transplantation in children. To note about this clonotype: Its antigen is as yet unknown. A much larger clone lies one base from this, so it may be a read error. The CDR3 carries no conserved terminal phenylalanine or tryptophan, so it likely arises from a read error.

Findings of the study overall: At one year after transplant, newly produced T cells mostly accounted for T-cell counts and diversity. There were reportedly several hundred expanded graft clones from which alpha-beta T cells came about two months after transplant. Surviving recipient T cells and thymic progenitors underlay high day-60 TCRbeta diversity in some patients.

Germline assignment: CDR1 DFQATT and CDR2 SNEGSKA (reference sequence). This CDR3 spans 15 amino acids. V lost 6 bases and J lost 3; bases outside the gene matches: 9. The authors prepared the TCRbeta library with unique molecular identifiers. TCRdb re-called the PCR reads through MiXCR, storing one row per CDR3 protein. The repertoire holds hundreds of thousands of distinct CDR3 sequences, with approximately 8.9% as singletons. The sequence derives from a male patient between 5 and 17 years old who had a stem cell transplant for acute lymphoblastic leukemia, so the T cells may come from the graft donor. The sequencing used PBMCs, mostly from graft donor cells, collected 180 days after TCRalphabeta/CD19-depleted stem cell transplant. The genes are TRBV20-1 and TRBJ2-4; 9 nucleotides line up with TRBD1. The chain's CDR3 is CSASRTGDGKNIQYL. The CDR3 DNA reads as TGCAGTGCCTCACGGACAGGGGATGGCAAAAACATTCAGTACCTC.